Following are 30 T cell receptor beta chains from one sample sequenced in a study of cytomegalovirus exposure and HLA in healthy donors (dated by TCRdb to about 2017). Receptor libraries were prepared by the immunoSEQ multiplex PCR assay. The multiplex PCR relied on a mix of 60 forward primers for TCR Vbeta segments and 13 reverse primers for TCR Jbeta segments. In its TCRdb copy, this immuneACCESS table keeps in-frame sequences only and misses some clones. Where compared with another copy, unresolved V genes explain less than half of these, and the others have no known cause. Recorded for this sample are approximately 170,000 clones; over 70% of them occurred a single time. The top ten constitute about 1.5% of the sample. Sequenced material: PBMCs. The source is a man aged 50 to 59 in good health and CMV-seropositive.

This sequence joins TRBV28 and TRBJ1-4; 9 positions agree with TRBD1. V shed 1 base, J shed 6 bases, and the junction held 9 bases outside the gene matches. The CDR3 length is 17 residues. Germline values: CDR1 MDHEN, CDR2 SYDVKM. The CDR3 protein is CASSLSTRDRVDEKLFF. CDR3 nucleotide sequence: TGTGCCAGCAGTTTATCAACGCGGGACAGGGTGGATGAAAAACTGTTTTTT.

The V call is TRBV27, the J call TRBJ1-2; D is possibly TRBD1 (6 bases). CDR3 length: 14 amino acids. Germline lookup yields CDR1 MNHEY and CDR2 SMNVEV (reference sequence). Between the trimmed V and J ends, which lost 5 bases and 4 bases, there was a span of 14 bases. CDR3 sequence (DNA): TGTGCCAGCAGTCGTTGGGCAGGGGCCTATGGCTACACCTTC. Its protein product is CASSRWAGAYGYTF.

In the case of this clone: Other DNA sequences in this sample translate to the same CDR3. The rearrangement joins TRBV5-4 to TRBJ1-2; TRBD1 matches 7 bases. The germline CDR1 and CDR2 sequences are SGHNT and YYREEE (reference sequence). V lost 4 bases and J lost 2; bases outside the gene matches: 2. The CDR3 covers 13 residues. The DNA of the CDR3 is TGTGCCAGCAGCCCGGACAGGAACTATGGCTACACCTTC. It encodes CASSPDRNYGYTF.

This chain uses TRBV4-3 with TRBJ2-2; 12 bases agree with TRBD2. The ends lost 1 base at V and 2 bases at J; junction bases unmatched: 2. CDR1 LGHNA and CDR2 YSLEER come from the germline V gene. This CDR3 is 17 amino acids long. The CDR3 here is CASSQGGLAGNTGELFF. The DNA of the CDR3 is TGCGCCAGCAGCCAAGGAGGACTAGCGGGAAACACCGGGGAGCTGTTTTTT.

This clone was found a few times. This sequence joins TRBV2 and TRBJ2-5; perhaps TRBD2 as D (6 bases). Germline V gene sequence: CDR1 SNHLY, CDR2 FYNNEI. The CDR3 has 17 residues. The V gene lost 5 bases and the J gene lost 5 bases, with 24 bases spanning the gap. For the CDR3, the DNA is TGTGCCAGCAGTACCTGGGACTGGAAAGTCCTGGGGGAGACCCAGTACTTC. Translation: CASSTWDWKVLGETQYF.

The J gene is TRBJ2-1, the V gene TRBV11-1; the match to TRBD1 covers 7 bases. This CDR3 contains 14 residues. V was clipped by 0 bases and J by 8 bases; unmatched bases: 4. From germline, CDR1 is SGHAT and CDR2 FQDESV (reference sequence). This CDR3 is CASSLADRADEQFF. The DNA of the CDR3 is TGTGCCAGCAGCTTAGCTGACAGGGCCGATGAGCAGTTCTTC. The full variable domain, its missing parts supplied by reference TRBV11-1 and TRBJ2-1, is EAEVAQSPRYKITEKSQAVAFWCDPISGHATLYWYRQILGQGPELLVQFQDESVVDDSQLPKDRFSAERLKGVDSTLKIQPAELGDSAMYLCASSLADRADEQFFGPGTRLTVL.

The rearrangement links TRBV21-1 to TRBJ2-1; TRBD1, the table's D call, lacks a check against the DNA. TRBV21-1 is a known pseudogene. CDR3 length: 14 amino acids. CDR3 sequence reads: CASRGVLWANEQFF. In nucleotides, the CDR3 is TGTGCCAGCAGAGGGGTGCTATGGGCCAATGAGCAGTTCTTC.

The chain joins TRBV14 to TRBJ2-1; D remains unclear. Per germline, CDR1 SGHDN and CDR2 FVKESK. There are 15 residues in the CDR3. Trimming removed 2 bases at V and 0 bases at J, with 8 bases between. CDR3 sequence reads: CASSQPESSYNEQFF. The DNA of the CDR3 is TGTGCCAGCAGCCAACCCGAGAGCTCCTACAATGAGCAGTTCTTC.

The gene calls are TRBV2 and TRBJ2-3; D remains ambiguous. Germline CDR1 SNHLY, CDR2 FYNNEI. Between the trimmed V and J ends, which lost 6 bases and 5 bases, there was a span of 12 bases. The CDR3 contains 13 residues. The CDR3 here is CASSPQTRDTQYF. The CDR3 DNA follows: TGTGCCAGCAGCCCGCAAACGAGAGATACGCAGTATTTT.

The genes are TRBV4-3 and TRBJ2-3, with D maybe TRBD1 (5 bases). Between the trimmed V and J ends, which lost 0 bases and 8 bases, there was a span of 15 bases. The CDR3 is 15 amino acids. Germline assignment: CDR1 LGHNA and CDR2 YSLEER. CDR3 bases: TGCGCCAGCAGCCAAGATCAGGGTTCGGGTGGTACGCAGTATTTT. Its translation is CASSQDQGSGGTQYF.

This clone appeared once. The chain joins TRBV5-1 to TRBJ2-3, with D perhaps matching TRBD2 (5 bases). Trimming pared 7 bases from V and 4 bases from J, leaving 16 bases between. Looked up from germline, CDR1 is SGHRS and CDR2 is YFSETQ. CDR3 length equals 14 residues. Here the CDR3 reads CASHTGNAPDTQYF. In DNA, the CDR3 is TGCGCCAGCCACACCGGGAATGCGCCAGATACGCAGTATTTT.

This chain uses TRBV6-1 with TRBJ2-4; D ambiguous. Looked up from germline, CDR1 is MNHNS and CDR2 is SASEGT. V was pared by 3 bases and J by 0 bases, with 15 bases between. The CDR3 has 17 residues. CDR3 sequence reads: CASSDPTWALAKNIQYF. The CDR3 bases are TGTGCCAGCAGTGACCCGACGTGGGCGCTAGCCAAAAACATTCAGTACTTC.

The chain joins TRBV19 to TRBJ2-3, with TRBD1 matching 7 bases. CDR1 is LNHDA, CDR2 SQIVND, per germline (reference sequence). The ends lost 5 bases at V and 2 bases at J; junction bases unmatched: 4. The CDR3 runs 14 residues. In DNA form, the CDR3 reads TGTGCCAGTAGTTTGGGACAGCCCACAGATACGCAGTATTTT. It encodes CASSLGQPTDTQYF.

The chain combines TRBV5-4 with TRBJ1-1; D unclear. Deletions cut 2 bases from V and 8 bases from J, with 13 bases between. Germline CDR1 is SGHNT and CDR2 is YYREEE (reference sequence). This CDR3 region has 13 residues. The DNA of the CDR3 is TGTGCCAGCAGCTTAGCCCTCCGAGGGGAAGCTTTCTTT. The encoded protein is CASSLALRGEAFF.

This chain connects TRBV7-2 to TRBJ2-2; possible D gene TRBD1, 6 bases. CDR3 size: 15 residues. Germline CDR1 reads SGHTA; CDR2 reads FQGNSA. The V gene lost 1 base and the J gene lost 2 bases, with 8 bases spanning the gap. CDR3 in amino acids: CASSLGGGNTGELFF. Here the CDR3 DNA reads TGTGCCAGCAGCTTAGGAGGGGGTAACACCGGGGAGCTGTTTTTT.

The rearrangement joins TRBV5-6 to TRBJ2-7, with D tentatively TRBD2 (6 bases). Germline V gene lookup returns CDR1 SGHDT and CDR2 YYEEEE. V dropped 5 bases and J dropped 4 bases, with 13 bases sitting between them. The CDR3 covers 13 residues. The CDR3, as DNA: TGTGCCAGCAGGCGGGGACTCAGTTACGAGCAGTACTTC. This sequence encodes CASRRGLSYEQYF. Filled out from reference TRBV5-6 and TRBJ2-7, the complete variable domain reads DAGVTQSPTHLIKTRGQQVTLRCSPKSGHDTVSWYQQALGQGPQFIFQYYEEEERQRGNFPDRFSGHQFPNYSSELNVNALLLGDSALYLCASRRGLSYEQYFGPGTRLTVT.

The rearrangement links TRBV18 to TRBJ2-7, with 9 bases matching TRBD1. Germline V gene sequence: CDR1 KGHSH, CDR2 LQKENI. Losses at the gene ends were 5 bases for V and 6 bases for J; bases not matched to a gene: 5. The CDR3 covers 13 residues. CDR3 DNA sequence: TGTGCCAGCTCAACCGGACAGGGGAGCGAGCAGTACTTC. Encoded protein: CASSTGQGSEQYF.

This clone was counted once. In nucleotides, the CDR3 is TGTGCCAGCAGTTTCCGCGGGTTTAGACTGTTTTTT. This sequence encodes CASSFRGFRLFF. This chain uses TRBV28 with TRBJ1-4, with D unresolved. The CDR3 totals 12 residues. V lost 3 bases, J lost 13 bases, and 12 bases lay in between. In germline, CDR1 is MDHEN, CDR2 SYDVKM. The whole variable domain, filled in from reference TRBV28 and TRBJ1-4, reads DVKVTQSSRYLVKRTGEKVFLECVQDMDHENMFWYRQDPGLGLRLIYFSYDVKMKEKGDIPEGYSVSREKKERFSLILESASTNQTSMYLCASSFRGFRLFFGSGTQLSVL.

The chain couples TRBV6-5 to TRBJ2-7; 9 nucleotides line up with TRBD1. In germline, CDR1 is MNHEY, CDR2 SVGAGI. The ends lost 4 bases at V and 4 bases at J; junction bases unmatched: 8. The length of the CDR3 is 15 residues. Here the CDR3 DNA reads TGTGCCAGCAGTTCCCCCGGGACAGGGCGGTACGAGCAGTACTTC. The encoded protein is CASSSPGTGRYEQYF.

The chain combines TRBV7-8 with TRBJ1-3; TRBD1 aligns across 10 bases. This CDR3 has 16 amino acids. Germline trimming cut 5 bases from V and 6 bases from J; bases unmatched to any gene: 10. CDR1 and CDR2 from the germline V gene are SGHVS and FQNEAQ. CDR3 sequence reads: CASSAMRGTGVNTIYF. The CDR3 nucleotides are TGTGCCAGCAGCGCTATGCGCGGGACAGGGGTAAACACCATATATTTT.

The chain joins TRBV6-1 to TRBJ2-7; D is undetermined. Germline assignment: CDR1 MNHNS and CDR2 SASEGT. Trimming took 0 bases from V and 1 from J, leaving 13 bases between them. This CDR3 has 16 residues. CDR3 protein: CASSEAVGVESYEQYF. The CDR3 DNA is TGTGCCAGCAGTGAAGCGGTTGGAGTTGAATCCTACGAGCAGTACTTC.

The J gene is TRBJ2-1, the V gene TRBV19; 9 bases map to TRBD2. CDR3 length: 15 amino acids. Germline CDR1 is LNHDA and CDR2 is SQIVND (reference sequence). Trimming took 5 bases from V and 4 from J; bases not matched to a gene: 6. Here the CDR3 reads CASSPGTSFYNEQFF. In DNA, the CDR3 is TGTGCCAGTAGTCCCGGGACTAGCTTTTACAATGAGCAGTTCTTC.

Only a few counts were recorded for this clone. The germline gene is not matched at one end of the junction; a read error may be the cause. The CDR3 region is CASSQDNAGSPLHF. The CDR3, as DNA: TGTGCTAGCAGCCAGGACAATGCGGGGTCACCCCTCCACTTT. The chain links TRBV7-7 to TRBJ1-6; weak D call: TRBD1 (5 bases). Germline lookup yields CDR1 SSHAT and CDR2 FNYEAQ (reference sequence). This CDR3 region has 14 residues.

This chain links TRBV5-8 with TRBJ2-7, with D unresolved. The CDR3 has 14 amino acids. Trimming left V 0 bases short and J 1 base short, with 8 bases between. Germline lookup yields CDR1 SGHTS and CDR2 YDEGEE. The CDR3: CASSLDSRSYEQYF. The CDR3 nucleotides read TGTGCCAGCAGCTTGGATTCGCGTTCCTACGAGCAGTACTTC.

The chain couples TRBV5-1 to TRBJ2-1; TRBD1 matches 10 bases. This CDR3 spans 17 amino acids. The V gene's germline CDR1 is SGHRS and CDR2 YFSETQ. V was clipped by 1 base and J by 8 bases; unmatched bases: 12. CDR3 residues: CASSLTSRDRGLDEQFF. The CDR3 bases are TGCGCCAGCAGCTTGACAAGCCGGGACAGGGGCTTGGATGAGCAGTTCTTC.

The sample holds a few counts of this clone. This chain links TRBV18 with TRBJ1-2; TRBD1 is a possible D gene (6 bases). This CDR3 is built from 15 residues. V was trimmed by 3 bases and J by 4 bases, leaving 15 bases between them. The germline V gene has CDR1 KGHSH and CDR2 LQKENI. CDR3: CASSPPDSKIYGYTF. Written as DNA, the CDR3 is TGTGCCAGCTCACCTCCGGACAGCAAAATCTATGGCTACACCTTC.

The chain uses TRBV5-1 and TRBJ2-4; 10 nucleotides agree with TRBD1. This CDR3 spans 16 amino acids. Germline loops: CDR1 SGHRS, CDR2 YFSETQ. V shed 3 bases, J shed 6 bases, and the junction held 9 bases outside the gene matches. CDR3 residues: CASSSPGQGLRNIQYF. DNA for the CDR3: TGCGCCAGCAGCTCTCCGGGACAGGGGTTACGAAACATTCAGTACTTC.

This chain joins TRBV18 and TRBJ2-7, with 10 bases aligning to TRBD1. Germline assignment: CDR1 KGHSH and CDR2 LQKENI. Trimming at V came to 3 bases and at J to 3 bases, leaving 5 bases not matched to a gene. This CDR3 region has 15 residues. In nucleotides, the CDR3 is TGTGCCAGCTCACCCAGGGACAGGGGTTTCTACGAGCAGTACTTC. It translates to CASSPRDRGFYEQYF.

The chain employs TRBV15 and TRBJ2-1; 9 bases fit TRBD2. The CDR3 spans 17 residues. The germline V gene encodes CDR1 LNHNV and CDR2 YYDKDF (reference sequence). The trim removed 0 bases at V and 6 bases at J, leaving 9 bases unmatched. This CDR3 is CATSRDGASGTRNEQFF. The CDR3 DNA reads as TGTGCCACCAGCAGAGATGGGGCTAGCGGGACCCGCAATGAGCAGTTCTTC.

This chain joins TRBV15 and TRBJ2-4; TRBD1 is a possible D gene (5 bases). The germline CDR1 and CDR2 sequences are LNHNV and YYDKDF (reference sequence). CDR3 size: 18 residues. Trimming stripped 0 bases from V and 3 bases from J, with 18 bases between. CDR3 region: CATSRDPRALRGKNIQYF. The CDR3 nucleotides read TGTGCCACCAGCAGAGATCCCCGAGCTCTTAGGGGCAAAAACATTCAGTACTTC.